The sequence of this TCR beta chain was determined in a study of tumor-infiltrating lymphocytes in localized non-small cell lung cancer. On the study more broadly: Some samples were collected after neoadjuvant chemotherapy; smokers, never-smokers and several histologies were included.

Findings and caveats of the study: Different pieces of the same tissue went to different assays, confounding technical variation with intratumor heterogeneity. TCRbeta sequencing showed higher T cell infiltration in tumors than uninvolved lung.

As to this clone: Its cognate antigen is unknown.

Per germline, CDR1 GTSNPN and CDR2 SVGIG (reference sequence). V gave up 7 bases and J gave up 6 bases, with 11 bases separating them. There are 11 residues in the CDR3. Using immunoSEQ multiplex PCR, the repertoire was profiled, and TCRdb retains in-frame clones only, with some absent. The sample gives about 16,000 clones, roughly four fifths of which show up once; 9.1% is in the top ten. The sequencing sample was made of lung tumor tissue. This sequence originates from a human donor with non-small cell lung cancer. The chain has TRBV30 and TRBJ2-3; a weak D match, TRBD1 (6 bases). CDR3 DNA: TGTGCCTCCAGGGGAGTCGATACGCAGTATTTT. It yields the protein CASRGVDTQYF.